Below, 32 T cell receptor beta chains from the same sample are listed, as sequenced in a study of shared clonotypes between healthy human individuals. The repertoire was sequenced with immunoSEQ multiplex PCR; TCRdb's copy has only in-frame clones and lacks some. The sample records 2 million to 2.5 million clones, 93% being singletons. Source material: naive CD4+ T cells from PBMCs. The subset here: CD45RA+ positively selected. The receptors derive from a man aged 18 to 30 in good health. Some clones in this sample may be carry-over from other donors' samples.

The chain carries TRBV27 and TRBJ2-3; 8 bases line up with TRBD2. Germline V CDR1 and CDR2: MNHEY, SMNVEV (reference sequence). The CDR3 spans 16 residues. Trimming took 4 bases from V and 4 from J; bases not matched to a gene: 10. CDR3 nucleotide sequence: TGTGCCAGCAGTTCTGGAGGAGCGGGAGAGGCAGATACGCAGTATTTT. This encodes CASSSGGAGEADTQYF.

The chain joins TRBV18 to TRBJ2-7; D is perhaps TRBD1 (6 bases). Germline loops: CDR1 KGHSH, CDR2 LQKENI. V lost 2 bases, J lost 4 bases, and 9 bases lay in between. CDR3 size: 13 residues. The CDR3 bases are TGTGCCAGCTCACCAACAGGGCAATACGAGCAGTACTTC. As protein: CASSPTGQYEQYF.

In regard to this clone: This specimen includes other DNA sequences encoding the same CDR3. This chain joins TRBV6-5 and TRBJ1-4, with D unclear. Looked up from germline, CDR1 is MNHEY and CDR2 is SVGAGI. The CDR3 sequence is 15 residues long. Trimming shortened V by 0 bases and J by 0 bases, and 5 bases separated the two germline ends. The CDR3 coding sequence is TGTGCCAGCAGTTACTCGTCAGCAACTAATGAAAAACTGTTTTTT. It codes for CASSYSSATNEKLFF.

To note about this clone: Other DNA sequences in this sample translate to the same CDR3. The chain employs TRBV5-8 and TRBJ2-2; D is unclear. V was clipped by 2 bases and J by 0 bases, with 8 bases between them. Germline assignment: CDR1 SGHTS and CDR2 YDEGEE. The CDR3 runs 15 residues. In DNA, the CDR3 is TGTGCCAGCAGCTTAGTATCCCCGAACACCGGGGAGCTGTTTTTT. Residues: CASSLVSPNTGELFF.

The chain employs TRBV4-1 and TRBJ2-6; 7 bases match TRBD2. The J segment lost 1 base and the V segment lost 6 bases, leaving 18 bases of the junction unmatched. The V gene's germline CDR1 is MGHRA and CDR2 YSYEKL. There are 20 residues in the CDR3. CDR3 sequence reads: CASRNPPFSGDNSGANVLTF. In nucleotides, the CDR3 is TGCGCCAGCAGAAACCCACCCTTCAGCGGGGATAATTCTGGGGCCAACGTCCTGACTTTC.

The CDR3 region is CASSPGQGWNSPLHF. CDR3 DNA sequence: TGTGCCAGCAGCCCCGGGCAGGGGTGGAATTCACCCCTCCACTTT. This rearrangement joins TRBV6-6 to TRBJ1-6; tentative D call: TRBD1 (6 bases). The CDR3 spans 15 residues. Germline lookup yields CDR1 MNHNY and CDR2 SVGAGI (reference sequence). The germline V and J ends were trimmed by 6 bases and 7 bases, with 16 bases remaining between them.

This rearrangement joins TRBV7-9 to TRBJ2-3, with D unclear. CDR3 size: 14 residues. Germline loops: CDR1 SEHNR, CDR2 FQNEAQ (reference sequence). V was clipped by 0 bases and J by 4 bases, with 8 bases between them. In DNA, the CDR3 is TGTGCCAGCAGCTTAGCCCTGGGTGCAGATACGCAGTATTTT. Its protein product is CASSLALGADTQYF. The full variable domain, completed using reference TRBV7-9 and TRBJ2-3, is DTGVSQNPRHKITKRGQNVTFRCDPISEHNRLYWYRQTLGQGPEFLTYFQNEAQLEKSRLLSDRFSAERPKGSFSTLEIQRTEQGDSAMYLCASSLALGADTQYFGPGTRLTVL.

The rearrangement uses TRBV2 and TRBJ1-5; TRBD1 matches 8 bases. Germline CDR1 SNHLY, CDR2 FYNNEI. This CDR3 is 18 amino acids long. The V segment lost 5 bases and the J segment 3 bases; nucleotides outside the gene matches: 15. CDR3 in amino acids: CASSPGVEDRVVNQPQHF. CDR3 bases: TGTGCCAGCAGTCCCGGGGTAGAGGACAGGGTCGTCAATCAGCCCCAGCATTTT.

In nucleotides, the CDR3 is TGTGCCAGCAGTTTATCGTCGGGAAACCAAGAGACCCAGTACTTC. Its translation is CASSLSSGNQETQYF. The V and J genes are TRBV27 and TRBJ2-5, with D perhaps matching TRBD2 (5 bases). CDR1 and CDR2 (germline): MNHEY, SMNVEV (reference sequence). V lost 0 bases and J 0 bases, leaving 8 bases between the germline ends. The CDR3 totals 15 residues.

V and J are TRBV5-1 and TRBJ1-5; D is undetermined. Germline V gene lookup returns CDR1 SGHRS and CDR2 YFSETQ. The CDR3 extends over 14 amino acids. Between the trimmed V and J ends, which lost 0 bases and 4 bases, there was a span of 8 bases. Here the CDR3 reads CASSLGHKNQPQHF. The CDR3 DNA reads TGCGCCAGCAGCTTGGGACATAAGAATCAGCCCCAGCATTTT.

In this sample, this clone turned up once. The chain employs TRBV25-1 and TRBJ2-1, with 10 bases lining up with TRBD2. There are 18 residues in the CDR3. V lost 2 bases to trimming and J lost 2 bases; unmatched junction nucleotides: 9. CDR1 is MGHDK and CDR2 is SYGVNS in the germline V gene. This chain's CDR3 is CASSEPPWSGRAYNEQFF. The DNA for the CDR3 is TGTGCCAGCAGTGAACCCCCCTGGAGCGGGAGGGCCTACAATGAGCAGTTCTTC.

This chain uses TRBV29-1 with TRBJ2-3; 8 nucleotides match TRBD2. The CDR3 totals 13 residues. From germline, CDR1 is SQVTM and CDR2 ANQGSEA. V shed 7 bases and J 2 bases; nucleotides not matched to a gene: 5. The DNA of the CDR3 is TGCAGCGGTAGCGGGATCCTCACAGATACGCAGTATTTT. Encoded protein: CSGSGILTDTQYF.

The chain is built from TRBV2 and TRBJ2-2, with 9 positions matching TRBD1. The CDR3 length is 16 residues. From germline, CDR1 is SNHLY and CDR2 FYNNEI. J lost 5 bases, V lost 1 base, and 5 bases had no gene match. CDR3 in amino acids: CASSEDRGQITGELFF. The CDR3 nucleotides read TGTGCCAGCAGTGAAGACAGGGGGCAGATTACCGGGGAGCTGTTTTTT.

The chain employs TRBV5-1 and TRBJ2-1; 10 bases are a match to TRBD1. CDR3 length equals 16 residues. V shed 0 bases and J 8 bases; nucleotides not matched to a gene: 8. From germline, CDR1 is SGHRS and CDR2 YFSETQ. The CDR3 DNA is TGCGCCAGCAGCTTGGGAGGGACAGGGGCGCGATATGAGCAGTTCTTC. Translated, it gives CASSLGGTGARYEQFF.

Points on this clone: Other DNA sequences from this sample encode an identical CDR3 as well. The V and J genes are TRBV28 and TRBJ2-7; 11 bases agree with TRBD1. The germline CDR1 and CDR2 sequences are MDHEN and SYDVKM. This CDR3 spans 14 amino acids. V was pared by 8 bases and J by 9 bases, with 12 bases of the junction left unmatched. This chain's CDR3 is CASSLGDRGNSQYF. CDR3 coding DNA: TGTGCCAGCTCGCTGGGGGACAGGGGGAACTCGCAGTACTTC.

V is TRBV6-1 and J is TRBJ2-3; TRBD1 might be the D (5 bases). Between the trimmed V and J ends, which lost 8 bases and 6 bases, there was a span of 15 bases. The CDR3 loop spans 13 amino acids. CDR1 and CDR2 (germline): MNHNS, SASEGT. For the CDR3, the DNA is TGTGCCAGCGGAACTTCAGGGTCCGATACGCAGTATTTT. It codes for CASGTSGSDTQYF.

This clone appeared once. The chain employs TRBV6-6 and TRBJ1-5; 7 bases are shared with TRBD1. The CDR3 has 14 residues. CDR1 is MNHNY and CDR2 is SVGAGI in the germline V gene (reference sequence). Germline trimming cut 0 bases from V and 4 bases from J; bases unmatched to any gene: 0. The CDR3 DNA reads TGTGCCAGCAGTTACTCGGGACAGAATCAGCCCCAGCATTTT. This translates into CASSYSGQNQPQHF.

The DNA of the CDR3 is TGCAGCGTTCGACCGACAGATACGCAGTATTTT. This gives the protein CSVRPTDTQYF. V is TRBV29-1 and J is TRBJ2-3; D remains ambiguous. The germline CDR1 and CDR2 sequences are SQVTM and ANQGSEA. Trimming took off 5 bases at V and 3 bases at J, with 6 bases between the two ends. This CDR3 is 11 amino acids long.

The rearrangement joins TRBV5-4 to TRBJ2-7, with 7 bases lining up with TRBD2. The CDR3 extends over 14 amino acids. Germline-derived CDR1 and CDR2 are SGHNT and YYREEE (reference sequence). Losses at the gene ends were 4 bases for V and 3 bases for J; bases not matched to a gene: 7. CDR3 bases: TGTGCCAGCAGCGCGTCAGCGGGAAACTACGAGCAGTACTTC. Its translation: CASSASAGNYEQYF. Full variable domain (rest looked up from reference TRBV5-4 and TRBJ2-7): ETGVTQSPTHLIKTRGQQVTLRCSSQSGHNTVSWYQQALGQGPQFIFQYYREEENGRGNFPPRFSGLQFPNYSSELNVNALELDDSALYLCASSASAGNYEQYFGPGTRLTVT.

This chain links TRBV6-5 with TRBJ1-2; no reliable D call. Germline V gene sequence: CDR1 MNHEY, CDR2 SVGAGI. Trimming pared 5 bases from V and 2 bases from J, leaving 6 bases between. The CDR3 totals 12 residues. This chain's CDR3 is CASSRANYGYTF. The CDR3 nucleotides are TGTGCCAGCAGTAGGGCCAACTATGGCTACACCTTC.

The genes are TRBV6-6 and TRBJ2-7, with D perhaps matching TRBD1 (5 bases). The V and J ends lost 3 bases and 3 bases respectively, with 15 bases between them. The CDR3 is made up of 15 amino acids. From germline, CDR1 is MNHNY and CDR2 SVGAGI (reference sequence). CDR3 in amino acids: CASSYQGNPLYEQYF. The CDR3 nucleotides read TGTGCCAGCAGTTATCAGGGAAACCCTCTCTACGAGCAGTACTTC.

In this sample, this clone turned up once. The genes are TRBV7-2 and TRBJ2-1, with a possible D match to TRBD1 (5 bases). V lost 3 bases to trimming and J lost 10 bases, with 16 bases between them. CDR3 size: 14 residues. CDR1 SGHTA and CDR2 FQGNSA come from the germline V gene. CDR3 amino acids: CASSLEKTAREQFF. The DNA of the CDR3 is TGTGCCAGCAGCTTGGAGAAGACAGCCAGGGAGCAGTTCTTC.

Remarks on this clone: This same CDR3 is encoded by further DNA sequences in the sample. The J gene is TRBJ2-3, the V gene TRBV28; D remains ambiguous. The CDR3 runs 14 residues. Germline CDR1 and CDR2: MDHEN and SYDVKM. Trimming cost V 3 bases and J 0 bases, with 7 bases left between them. The CDR3 region is CASSLGGSTDTQYF. CDR3 nucleotide sequence: TGTGCCAGCAGTTTGGGTGGTAGCACAGATACGCAGTATTTT. Drawing the rest from reference TRBV28 and TRBJ2-3, the complete variable domain is DVKVTQSSRYLVKRTGEKVFLECVQDMDHENMFWYRQDPGLGLRLIYFSYDVKMKEKGDIPEGYSVSREKKERFSLILESASTNQTSMYLCASSLGGSTDTQYFGPGTRLTVL.

V is TRBV28 and J is TRBJ2-3; a possible D gene is TRBD1 (5 bases). The V and J ends lost 6 bases and 2 bases respectively, with 18 bases between them. Germline V CDR1 and CDR2: MDHEN, SYDVKM. The CDR3 sequence is 16 residues long. The chain's CDR3 is CASSSQGLGVTDTQYF. The CDR3 DNA sequence: TGTGCCAGCAGCAGTCAGGGCCTAGGGGTCACAGATACGCAGTATTTT.

This clone was detected once. CDR3 bases: TGTGCCAGCAGCGTTCCTACCTTGGGGAACACCGGGGAGCTGTTTTTT. Translated, it gives CASSVPTLGNTGELFF. The chain uses TRBV2 and TRBJ2-2; D remains ambiguous. The germline CDR1 and CDR2 sequences are SNHLY and FYNNEI. The length of the CDR3 is 16 residues. The ends were cut back, 6 bases at V and 1 base at J, with 15 bases in the middle.

CDR3 region: CAIGTSGEETQYF. The CDR3 nucleotides read TGTGCCATCGGGACTAGCGGGGAAGAGACCCAGTACTTC. The gene calls are TRBV10-3 and TRBJ2-5; 13 bases are a match to TRBD2. Trimming at V came to 8 bases and at J to 3 bases, leaving 0 bases not matched to a gene. The germline gives CDR1 ENHRY, CDR2 SYGVKD. The CDR3 consists of 13 residues.

In regard to this clone: In the same sample, other DNA sequences code for this CDR3. V usage is TRBV11-3 and J usage is TRBJ2-1, with D perhaps matching TRBD2 (5 bases). The CDR3 is 14 residues long. CDR1 and CDR2 (germline): SGHNT, YENEEA. V was cut by 0 bases and J by 4 bases, with 7 bases left in between. The CDR3 DNA sequence: TGTGCCAGCAGCTTAGAAGCGGCGTACAATGAGCAGTTCTTC. This codes for CASSLEAAYNEQFF. Using reference TRBV11-3 and TRBJ2-1 for the parts outside the CDR3, the full variable domain is EAGVVQSPRYKIIEKKQPVAFWCNPISGHNTLYWYLQNLGQGPELLIRYENEEAVDDSQLPKDRFSAERLKGVDSTLKIQPAELGDSAVYLCASSLEAAYNEQFFGPGTRLTVL.

The chain employs TRBV11-2 and TRBJ2-1; 10 bases are a match to TRBD2. CDR1 SGHAT and CDR2 FQNNGV come from the germline V gene. V lost 6 bases and J lost 2; bases outside the gene matches: 7. CDR3 length equals 16 residues. As DNA, the CDR3 is TGTGCCAGCAGACCCATAGCGGGAGGTCCCTACAATGAGCAGTTCTTC. Amino acids: CASRPIAGGPYNEQFF.

The rearrangement joins TRBV19 to TRBJ2-7; maybe TRBD1 (5 bases). Trimming removed 3 bases at V and 2 bases at J, with 11 bases between. The length of the CDR3 is 14 residues. Germline CDR1 LNHDA, CDR2 SQIVND (reference sequence). CDR3 amino acids: CASSIGKGPYEQYF. In DNA, the CDR3 is TGTGCCAGTAGTATCGGAAAGGGGCCCTACGAGCAGTACTTC.

V is TRBV5-1 and J is TRBJ2-5; the match to TRBD1 covers 10 bases. Germline V gene lookup returns CDR1 SGHRS and CDR2 YFSETQ. With 7 bases clipped from V and 3 bases from J, the junction kept 6 bases outside the gene matches. The CDR3 runs 14 residues. CDR3 amino acids: CASARGTGEETQYF. Here the CDR3 DNA reads TGCGCCAGCGCCCGGGGGACAGGGGAAGAGACCCAGTACTTC.

The chain links TRBV27 to TRBJ1-2, with TRBD1 identical over 7 bases. The V and J ends lost 2 bases and 4 bases, in that order; junction bases with no gene match: 16. Germline assignment: CDR1 MNHEY and CDR2 SMNVEV (reference sequence). The CDR3 covers 18 residues. The CDR3 sequence: CASSLRTFPGQPGYGYTF. CDR3 DNA sequence: TGTGCCAGCAGTTTACGCACATTCCCGGGACAGCCAGGCTATGGCTACACCTTC.

The chain couples TRBV28 to TRBJ2-7; D may be TRBD2 (5 bases). Trimming took off 0 bases at V and 2 bases at J, with 8 bases between the two ends. The length of the CDR3 is 14 residues. Germline V gene data show CDR1 as MDHEN and CDR2 as SYDVKM. The CDR3 reads CASSLWGDTYEQYF. The CDR3 DNA sequence: TGTGCCAGCAGTTTATGGGGAGATACCTACGAGCAGTACTTC.